A selection of T cell receptor beta chains follows, all from one sample in a study of shared clonotypes between healthy human individuals. The protocol was immunoSEQ multiplex PCR, while the TCRdb copy is restricted to in-frame clones and leaves out a portion. The sample lists about 480,000 clones, approximately 79% occurring once. What was sequenced was PBMCs. Receptors were obtained from a woman between 35 and 50 years old in good health. Some clones in this sample may be carry-over from other donors' samples. The CDR3 runs from the conserved cysteine through the conserved F or W. The D gene is left open where the match is weak. Only some rows state a clone size, as once, few, many or a class for expanded clones.

V gene: TRBV5-1
D gene: .
clone size: .
J gene: TRBJ2-7
CDR3 protein: CASSPGARTSSYEQYF
CDR3 DNA: TGCGCCAGCAGCCCTGGCGCTCGTACAAGCTCCTACGAGCAGTACTTC

V gene: TRBV7-9
D gene: .
clone size: .
J gene: TRBJ1-2
CDR3 protein: CASSRDGYGYTF
CDR3 DNA: TGTGCCAGCAGCAGGGACGGCTATGGCTACACCTTC

V gene: TRBV5-1
D gene: TRBD1
clone size: .
J gene: TRBJ2-3
CDR3 protein: CASSPAGGSDTQYF
CDR3 DNA: TGCGCCAGCAGCCCCGCAGGGGGCTCAGATACGCAGTATTTT

V gene: TRBV18
D gene: TRBD1
clone size: .
J gene: TRBJ1-2
CDR3 protein: CASSPNDRGYGYTF
CDR3 DNA: TGTGCCAGCTCACCGAACGACAGGGGCTATGGCTACACCTTC

V gene: TRBV19
D gene: .
clone size: .
J gene: TRBJ2-2
CDR3 protein: CASSPPAGNTGELFF
CDR3 DNA: TGTGCCAGTAGCCCCCCGGCGGGGAACACCGGGGAGCTGTTTTTT

V gene: TRBV5-4
D gene: .
clone size: .
J gene: TRBJ2-5
CDR3 protein: CASSLGSLETQYF
CDR3 DNA: TGTGCCAGCAGCTTAGGGAGTCTAGAGACCCAGTACTTC

V gene: TRBV29-1
D gene: TRBD2
clone size: .
J gene: TRBJ2-3
CDR3 protein: CSVVGLAGVADTQYF
CDR3 DNA: TGCAGCGTTGTGGGACTAGCGGGAGTGGCAGATACGCAGTATTTT

V gene: TRBV5-1
D gene: .
clone size: .
J gene: TRBJ2-1
CDR3 protein: CASSFFRGGNEQFF
CDR3 DNA: TGCGCCAGCAGCTTCTTTAGGGGTGGGAATGAGCAGTTCTTC

V gene: TRBV7-9
D gene: .
clone size: few
J gene: TRBJ1-1
CDR3 protein: CASSLPVREGGFF
CDR3 DNA: TGTGCCAGCAGCCTACCCGTACGGGAGGGTGGTTTCTTT

V gene: TRBV2
D gene: .
clone size: .
J gene: TRBJ1-5
CDR3 protein: CASSNEGHQPQHF
CDR3 DNA: TGTGCCAGCAGTAACGAGGGACATCAGCCCCAGCATTTT

V gene: TRBV11-2
D gene: TRBD2
clone size: .
J gene: TRBJ2-1
CDR3 protein: CASSRGLAGEQFF
CDR3 DNA: TGTGCCAGCAGCCGGGGACTAGCTGGTGAGCAGTTCTTC

V gene: TRBV4-2
D gene: TRBD2
clone size: .
J gene: TRBJ2-7
CDR3 protein: CATSRARSGSSYEQYF
CDR3 DNA: TGTGCCACCTCCAGGGCCCGTAGCGGGAGCTCCTACGAGCAGTACTTC

V gene: TRBV7-1
D gene: .
clone size: many
J gene: TRBJ2-7
CDR3 protein: CASSFLRYSPYEQYF
CDR3 DNA: TGTGCCAGCAGTTTCCTCCGCTACTCACCCTACGAGCAGTACTTC

V gene: TRBV19
D gene: TRBD1
clone size: .
J gene: TRBJ1-5
CDR3 protein: CASSSGTGNFAQHF
CDR3 DNA: TGTGCCAGTAGTAGTGGGACAGGGAATTTTGCCCAGCATTTT

V gene: TRBV6-5
D gene: .
clone size: few
J gene: TRBJ2-1
CDR3 protein: CASRVGNEQFF
CDR3 DNA: TGTGCCAGCAGGGTCGGAAATGAGCAGTTCTTC

V gene: TRBV5-1
D gene: TRBD1
clone size: .
J gene: TRBJ2-5
CDR3 protein: CASSKRGPPQETQYF
CDR3 DNA: TGCGCCAGCAGCAAAAGGGGGCCCCCTCAAGAGACCCAGTACTTC

V gene: TRBV7-2
D gene: TRBD1
clone size: .
J gene: TRBJ2-2
CDR3 protein: CASSATGAGELFF
CDR3 DNA: TGTGCCAGCAGCGCGACAGGGGCCGGGGAGCTGTTTTTT

V gene: TRBV27
D gene: .
clone size: few
J gene: TRBJ2-7
CDR3 protein: CASSLYGTQPYEQYF
CDR3 DNA: TGTGCCAGCAGTTTATACGGGACCCAGCCCTACGAGCAGTACTTC

V gene: TRBV27
D gene: .
clone size: .
J gene: TRBJ1-5
CDR3 protein: CASSLEGGRWPQHF
CDR3 DNA: TGTGCCAGCAGTTTAGAAGGGGGTAGGTGGCCCCAGCATTTT

V gene: TRBV18
D gene: .
clone size: many
J gene: TRBJ2-5
CDR3 protein: CASSPATGLEETQYF
CDR3 DNA: TGTGCCAGCTCACCGGCAACGGGGCTGGAAGAGACCCAGTACTTC

V gene: TRBV7-9
D gene: .
clone size: .
J gene: TRBJ1-2
CDR3 protein: CASSIAGNWALEGYTF
CDR3 DNA: TGTGCCAGCAGTATAGCAGGGAATTGGGCCCTCGAAGGCTACACCTTC

V gene: TRBV5-1
D gene: TRBD1
clone size: .
J gene: TRBJ1-5
CDR3 protein: CASSWIPGGQPQHF
CDR3 DNA: TGCGCCAGCAGCTGGATCCCAGGGGGTCAGCCCCAGCATTTT

V gene: TRBV2
D gene: .
clone size: .
J gene: TRBJ1-1
CDR3 protein: CASSDMRGTEAFF
CDR3 DNA: TGTGCCAGCAGTGACATGCGCGGGACTGAAGCTTTCTTT

V gene: TRBV29-1
D gene: .
clone size: .
J gene: TRBJ2-7
CDR3 protein: CSALASSYEQYF
CDR3 DNA: TGCAGCGCCCTAGCGAGCTCCTACGAGCAGTACTTC

V gene: TRBV21-1
D gene: .
clone size: .
J gene: TRBJ1-5
CDR3 protein: CASSSHGDRGHYSNQPQHF
CDR3 DNA: TGTGCCAGCAGCTCTCATGGGGACAGGGGACACTATAGCAATCAGCCCCAGCATTTT

V gene: TRBV2
D gene: .
clone size: .
J gene: TRBJ2-3
CDR3 protein: CASSEALASDTQYF
CDR3 DNA: TGTGCCAGCAGTGAAGCCCTAGCGTCCGATACGCAGTATTTT

V gene: TRBV29-1
D gene: TRBD2
clone size: .
J gene: TRBJ2-7
CDR3 protein: CSARLAGGLSVYEQYF
CDR3 DNA: TGCAGCGCCCGACTAGCGGGAGGCTTATCGGTCTACGAGCAGTACTTC

V gene: TRBV7-2
D gene: .
clone size: .
J gene: TRBJ1-2
CDR3 protein: CASSLAPGESGYGYTF
CDR3 DNA: TGTGCCAGCAGCTTAGCTCCTGGGGAGAGCGGCTATGGCTACACCTTC

V gene: TRBV28
D gene: .
clone size: .
J gene: TRBJ1-1
CDR3 protein: CASSFGVPEAFF
CDR3 DNA: TGTGCCAGCAGTTTTGGGGTACCCGAAGCTTTCTTT

V gene: TRBV28
D gene: .
clone size: .
J gene: TRBJ1-1
CDR3 protein: CASSLRPTGPEAFF
CDR3 DNA: TGTGCCAGCAGTCTAAGGCCGACAGGCCCTGAAGCTTTCTTT

V gene: TRBV6-7
D gene: .
clone size: .
J gene: TRBJ1-5
CDR3 protein: CASSFTPTGREPQHF
CDR3 DNA: TGTGCCAGCAGTTTTACCCCAACGGGGAGAGAGCCCCAGCATTTT

V gene: TRBV13
D gene: .
clone size: once
J gene: TRBJ2-2
CDR3 protein: CASSHGAPNTGELFF
CDR3 DNA: TGTGCCAGCAGCCACGGGGCCCCGAACACCGGGGAGCTGTTTTTT

V gene: TRBV28
D gene: TRBD1
clone size: once
J gene: TRBJ2-2
CDR3 protein: CASSLSRGRGTGELFF
CDR3 DNA: TGTGCCAGCAGTTTAAGCAGGGGGAGAGGGACCGGGGAGCTGTTTTTT

V gene: TRBV7-9
D gene: .
clone size: once
J gene: TRBJ2-7
CDR3 protein: CASSEQGYEQYF
CDR3 DNA: TGTGCCAGCAGCGAACAGGGCTACGAGCAGTACTTC

V gene: TRBV30
D gene: TRBD2
clone size: .
J gene: TRBJ2-7
CDR3 protein: CAWSPLAGSEQYF
CDR3 DNA: TGTGCCTGGAGTCCTCTAGCGGGAAGCGAGCAGTACTTC

V gene: TRBV5-5
D gene: .
clone size: few
J gene: TRBJ1-2
CDR3 protein: CASSLDEVGYTF
CDR3 DNA: TGTGCCAGCAGCTTGGATGAGGTCGGCTACACCTTC

V gene: TRBV11-2
D gene: .
clone size: .
J gene: TRBJ2-1
CDR3 protein: CASSLVERREQFF
CDR3 DNA: TGTGCCAGCAGCTTAGTGGAGCGGCGTGAGCAGTTCTTC

V gene: TRBV7-2
D gene: TRBD1
clone size: .
J gene: TRBJ1-2
CDR3 protein: CASSLSGQVASGYTF
CDR3 DNA: TGTGCCAGCAGCTTATCCGGACAGGTCGCTAGCGGCTACACCTTC

V gene: TRBV2
D gene: .
clone size: few
J gene: TRBJ1-1
CDR3 protein: CASRPWGEAFF
CDR3 DNA: TGTGCCAGCAGGCCATGGGGTGAGGCTTTCTTT

V gene: TRBV19
D gene: .
clone size: .
J gene: TRBJ1-1
CDR3 protein: CASSRNSGPTSEAFF
CDR3 DNA: TGTGCCAGTAGTAGGAACTCAGGGCCAACCTCTGAAGCTTTCTTT

V gene: TRBV5-6
D gene: .
clone size: once
J gene: TRBJ2-7
CDR3 protein: CASSGPWEQYF
CDR3 DNA: TGTGCCAGCAGCGGACCTTGGGAGCAGTACTTC

V gene: TRBV29-1
D gene: .
clone size: .
J gene: TRBJ2-5
CDR3 protein: CSVGYEPQETQYF
CDR3 DNA: TGCAGCGTTGGTTACGAGCCCCAAGAGACCCAGTACTTC

V gene: TRBV9
D gene: .
clone size: .
J gene: TRBJ2-6
CDR3 protein: CASSVGGANVLTF
CDR3 DNA: TGTGCCAGCAGCGTAGGTGGGGCCAACGTCCTGACTTTC

V gene: TRBV5-1
D gene: TRBD1
clone size: .
J gene: TRBJ1-1
CDR3 protein: CASSLGAGTGVRNTEAFF
CDR3 DNA: TGCGCCAGCAGCTTGGGGGCCGGGACAGGGGTTCGGAACACTGAAGCTTTCTTT

V gene: TRBV11-3
D gene: .
clone size: .
J gene: TRBJ2-4
CDR3 protein: CASSGGYLAKNIQYF
CDR3 DNA: TGTGCCAGCAGCGGAGGGTATTTAGCCAAAAACATTCAGTACTTC